This TCR beta chain emerged from a study of cytomegalovirus exposure and HLA in healthy donors. For the study at large: Early release data held around 82 million unique TCRs from HLA-typed donors. General study points: A missense variant in DCLRE1C was later tied to TCR beta V- and J-gene trimming.

Germline assignment: CDR1 MNHEY and CDR2 SMNVEV (reference sequence). J lost 8 bases, V lost 8 bases, and 19 bases had no gene match. The CDR3 is 16 amino acids. Notes on this clone: Its specificity is unknown.

The PCR contained 60 Vbeta and 13 Jbeta primers. Repertoires were generated with immunoSEQ multiplex PCR, while TCRdb's copy carries only in-frame clones and drops some. The repertoire consists of 150,000 to 170,000 clones, with 60% to 75% occurring once and the leading ten covering about 3%. The receptor comes from a man aged 18 to 29 in good health and CMV-seronegative. The chain combines TRBV27 with TRBJ1-2; 8 nucleotides match TRBD1. Sequenced sample: PBMCs. CDR3 loop: CASGSRGRGRSRGYTF. DNA for the CDR3: TGTGCCAGCGGTAGTCGGGGCAGGGGGCGGTCAAGAGGCTACACCTTC.